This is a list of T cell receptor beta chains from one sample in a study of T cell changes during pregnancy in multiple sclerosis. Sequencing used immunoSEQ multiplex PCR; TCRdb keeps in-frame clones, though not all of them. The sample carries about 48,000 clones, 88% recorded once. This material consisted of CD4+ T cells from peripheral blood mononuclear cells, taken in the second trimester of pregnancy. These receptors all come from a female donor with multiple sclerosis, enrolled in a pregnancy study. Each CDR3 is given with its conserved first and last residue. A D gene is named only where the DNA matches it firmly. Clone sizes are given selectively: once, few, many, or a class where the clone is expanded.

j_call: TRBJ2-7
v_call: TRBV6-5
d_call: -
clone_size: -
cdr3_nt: TGTGCCAGCAGTCCCTCCGGGACTGCCATCTACGAGCAGTACTTC
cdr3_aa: CASSPSGTAIYEQYF

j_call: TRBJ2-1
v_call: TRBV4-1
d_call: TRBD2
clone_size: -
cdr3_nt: TGCGCCAGCAGCCAAAGAGGGCCAGCGGGAGGCGTGGATGAGCAGTTCTTC
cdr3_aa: CASSQRGPAGGVDEQFF

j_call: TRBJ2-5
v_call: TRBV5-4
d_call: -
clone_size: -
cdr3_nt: TGTGCCAGCAGCTTGCATATAGGCGGACAAGAGACCCAGTACTTC
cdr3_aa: CASSLHIGGQETQYF

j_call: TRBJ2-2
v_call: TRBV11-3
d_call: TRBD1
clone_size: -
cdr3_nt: TGTGCCAGCAGCGGGACAGGGCTTCCCGGGGAGCTGTTTTTT
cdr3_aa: CASSGTGLPGELFF

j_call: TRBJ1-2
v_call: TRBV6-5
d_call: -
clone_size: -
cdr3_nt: TGTGCCAGCAGTTACTTCCAGGGCTCCTATGGCTACACCTTC
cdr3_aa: CASSYFQGSYGYTF

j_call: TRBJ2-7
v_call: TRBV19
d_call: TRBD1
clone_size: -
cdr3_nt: TGTGCCAGTAGCACTACTCGGGACAGCGAGCAGTACTTC
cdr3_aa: CASSTTRDSEQYF

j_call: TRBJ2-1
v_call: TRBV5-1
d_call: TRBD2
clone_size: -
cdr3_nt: TGCGCCAGCAGCATCCCGGTGGCGGGAGGTTATGAGCAGTTCTTC
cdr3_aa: CASSIPVAGGYEQFF

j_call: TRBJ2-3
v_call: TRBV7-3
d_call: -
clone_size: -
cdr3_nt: TGTGCCAGCAGCTTAACGGCTAGCGATATAGATACGCAGTATTTT
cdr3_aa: CASSLTASDIDTQYF

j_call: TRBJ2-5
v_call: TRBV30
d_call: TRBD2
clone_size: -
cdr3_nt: TGTGCCTGGAGTACTTTTAGCGGGGGCAAAGAGACCCAGTACTTC
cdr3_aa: CAWSTFSGGKETQYF

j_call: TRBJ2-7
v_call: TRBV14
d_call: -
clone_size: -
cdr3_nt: TGTGCCAGCAGCCAAGATTGGCTTTTCGAGCAGTACTTC
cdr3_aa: CASSQDWLFEQYF

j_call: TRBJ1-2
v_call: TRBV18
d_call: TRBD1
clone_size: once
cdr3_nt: TGTGCCAGCTCACTCGAACAGGGGCGAGACTATGGCTACACCTTC
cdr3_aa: CASSLEQGRDYGYTF

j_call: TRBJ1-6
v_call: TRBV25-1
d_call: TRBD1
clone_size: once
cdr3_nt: TGTGCCAGCAGTGCCCCCGGGACAGGGTCTTCACCCCTCCACTTT
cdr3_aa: CASSAPGTGSSPLHF

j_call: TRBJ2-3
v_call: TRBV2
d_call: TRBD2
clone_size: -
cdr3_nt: TGTGCCAGCAGTCAAACACTAGCGGGAGCAGATACGCAGTATTTT
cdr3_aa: CASSQTLAGADTQYF

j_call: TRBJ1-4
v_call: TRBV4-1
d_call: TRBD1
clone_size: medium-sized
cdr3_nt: TGCGCCAGCAGCCATGTAGGTCGGGACAGGGGGAATGAAAAACTGTTTTTT
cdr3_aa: CASSHVGRDRGNEKLFF

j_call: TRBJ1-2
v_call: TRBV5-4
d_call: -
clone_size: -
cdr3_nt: TGTGCCAGCAGCTTGAGATATTCAGGGTTTGGCTACACCTTC
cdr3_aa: CASSLRYSGFGYTF

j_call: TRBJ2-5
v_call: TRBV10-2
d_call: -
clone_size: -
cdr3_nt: TGCGCCAGCAGTGAACCCAGTAGCGGAAAAGAGACCCAGTACTTC
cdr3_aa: CASSEPSSGKETQYF

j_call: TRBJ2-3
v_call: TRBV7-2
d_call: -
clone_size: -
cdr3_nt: TGTGCCAGCAGCATCGGGAATTCACCAGATACGCAGTATTTT
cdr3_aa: CASSIGNSPDTQYF

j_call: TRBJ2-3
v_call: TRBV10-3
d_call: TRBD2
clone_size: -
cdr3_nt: TGTGCCATCAGCGGTGGGACTAGCGCGACAGATACGCAGTATTTT
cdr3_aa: CAISGGTSATDTQYF

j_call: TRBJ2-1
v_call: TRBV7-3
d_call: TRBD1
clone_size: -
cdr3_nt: TGTGCCAGCAGCTCGACAGGGGGATACAATGAGCAGTTCTTC
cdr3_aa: CASSSTGGYNEQFF

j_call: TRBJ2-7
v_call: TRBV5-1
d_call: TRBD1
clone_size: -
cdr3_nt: TGCGCCAGCAGTCTTAGTGGGACAGACTCCTACGAGCAGTACTTC
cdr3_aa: CASSLSGTDSYEQYF

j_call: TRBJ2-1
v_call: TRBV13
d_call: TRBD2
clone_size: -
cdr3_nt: TGTGCCAGCAGCTTAGATCTACTAGCGGGAGCGTCCTACAATGAGCAGTTCTTC
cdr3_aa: CASSLDLLAGASYNEQFF

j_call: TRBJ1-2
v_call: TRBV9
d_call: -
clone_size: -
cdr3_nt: TGTGCCAGCAGCGCCATAGCGGACATTGATGGCTACACCTTC
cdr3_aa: CASSAIADIDGYTF

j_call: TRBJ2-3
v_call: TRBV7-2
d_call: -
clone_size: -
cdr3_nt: TGTGCCAGCAGCCCGCGGTATGCAGATACGCAGTATTTT
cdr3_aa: CASSPRYADTQYF

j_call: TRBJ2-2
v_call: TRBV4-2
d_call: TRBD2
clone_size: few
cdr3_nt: TGTGCCAGCAGCCAAGATGGGCTAGCGGGAGGTACCGGGGAGCTGTTTTTT
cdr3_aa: CASSQDGLAGGTGELFF

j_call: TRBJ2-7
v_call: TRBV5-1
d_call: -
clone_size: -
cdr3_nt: TGCGCCAGCAGCTCGAGCGGGTACACCTACGAGCAGTACTTC
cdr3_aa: CASSSSGYTYEQYF

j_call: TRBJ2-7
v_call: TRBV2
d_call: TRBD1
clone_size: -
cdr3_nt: TGTGCCAGCACCCTAAGGGACAGCCCCCACGAGCAGTACTTC
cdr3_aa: CASTLRDSPHEQYF

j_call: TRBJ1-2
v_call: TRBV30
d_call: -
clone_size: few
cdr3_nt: TGTGCCTGGAGTGTATCAGGATTCTATGGCTACACCTTC
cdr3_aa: CAWSVSGFYGYTF

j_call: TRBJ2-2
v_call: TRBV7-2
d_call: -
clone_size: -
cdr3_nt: TGTGCCAGCAGCTTATGGTTAAAGGCGGGATCCGGGGAGCTGTTTTTT
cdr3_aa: CASSLWLKAGSGELFF

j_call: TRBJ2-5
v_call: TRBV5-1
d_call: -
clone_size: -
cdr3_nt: TGCGCCAGCAGCTGGGAGACAGGAGAAGACGGGGAGACCCAGTACTTC
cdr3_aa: CASSWETGEDGETQYF

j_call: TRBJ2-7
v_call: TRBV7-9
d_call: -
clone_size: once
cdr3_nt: TGTGCCAGCAGCTTGGGCGGGTCAGGAGCTATTTCCTACGAGCAGTACTTC
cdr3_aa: CASSLGGSGAISYEQYF

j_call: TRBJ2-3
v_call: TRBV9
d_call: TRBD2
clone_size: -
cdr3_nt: TGTGCCAGCAGTTCCGGAGCGGGAGAGTTCCCTAGCACAGATACGCAGTATTTT
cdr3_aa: CASSSGAGEFPSTDTQYF

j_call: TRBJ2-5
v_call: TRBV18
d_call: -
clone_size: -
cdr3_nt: TGTGCCAGCTCACCACGAGACAGGGAGACCCAGTACTTC
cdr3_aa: CASSPRDRETQYF

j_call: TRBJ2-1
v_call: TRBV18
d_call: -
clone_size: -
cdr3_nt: TGTGCCAGCTCACCATACGTTGGGACAACCTACAATGAGCAGTTCTTC
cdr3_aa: CASSPYVGTTYNEQFF

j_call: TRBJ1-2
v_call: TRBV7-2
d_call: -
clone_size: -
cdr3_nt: TGTGCCAGCAGCTTAGTATCTGGGGGGAATAGCTATGGCTACACCTTC
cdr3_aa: CASSLVSGGNSYGYTF

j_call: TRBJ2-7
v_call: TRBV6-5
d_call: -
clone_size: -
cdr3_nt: TGTGCCAGCAGTTACTCATCAGGGCTCGAGCAGTACTTC
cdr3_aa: CASSYSSGLEQYF

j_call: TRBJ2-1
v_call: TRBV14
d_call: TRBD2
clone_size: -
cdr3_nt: TGTGCCAGCAGCCAAGATCGGAGCGGGAGGGATGAGCAGTTCTTC
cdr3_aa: CASSQDRSGRDEQFF

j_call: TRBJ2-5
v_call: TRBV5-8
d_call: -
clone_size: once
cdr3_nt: TGTGCCAGCAGCTTGGGGGCTGGCCAAGAGACCCAGTACTTC
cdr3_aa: CASSLGAGQETQYF

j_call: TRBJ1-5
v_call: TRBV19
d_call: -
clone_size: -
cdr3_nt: TGTGCCAGTAGTATAAGCGGGGCCGGGGGCAATCAGCCCCAGCATTTT
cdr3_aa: CASSISGAGGNQPQHF

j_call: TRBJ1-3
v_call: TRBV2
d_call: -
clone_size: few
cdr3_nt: TGTGCCAGCAGTGAGGTAGATCTAGCCGCTGGAAACACCATATATTTT
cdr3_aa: CASSEVDLAAGNTIYF

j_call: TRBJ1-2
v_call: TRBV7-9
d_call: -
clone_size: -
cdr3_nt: TGTGCCAGCAGCTTAGAACCAGGGCGGAAGGATGGCTACACCTTC
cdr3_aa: CASSLEPGRKDGYTF

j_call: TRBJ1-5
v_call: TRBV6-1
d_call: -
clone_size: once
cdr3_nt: TGTGCCAGCACAGGGTTTGGCAATCAGCCCCAGCATTTT
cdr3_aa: CASTGFGNQPQHF

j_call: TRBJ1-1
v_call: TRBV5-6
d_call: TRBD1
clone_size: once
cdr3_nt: TGTGCCAGCACCCTTCAGGGGGCGCGGGACACTGAAGCTTTCTTT
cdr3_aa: CASTLQGARDTEAFF

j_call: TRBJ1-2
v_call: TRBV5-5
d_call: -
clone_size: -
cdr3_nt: TGTGCCAGCAGAGATGGGGGGGCGCAAGGCTACACCTTC
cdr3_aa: CASRDGGAQGYTF

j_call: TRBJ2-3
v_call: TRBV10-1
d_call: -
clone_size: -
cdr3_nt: TGCGCCAGCAGTGGGAGGGAGAGCACAGATACGCAGTATTTT
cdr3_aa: CASSGRESTDTQYF

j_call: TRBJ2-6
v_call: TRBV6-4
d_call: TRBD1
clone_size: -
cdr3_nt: TGTGCCAGCAGTGACTGGACAGGGGGCTCTGGGGCCAACGTCCTGACTTTC
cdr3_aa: CASSDWTGGSGANVLTF

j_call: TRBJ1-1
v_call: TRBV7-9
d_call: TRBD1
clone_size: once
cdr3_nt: TGTGCCAGCAGCTTGGGACAGCTACTCCTGAAGGCTTTCTTT
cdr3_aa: CASSLGQLLLKAFF